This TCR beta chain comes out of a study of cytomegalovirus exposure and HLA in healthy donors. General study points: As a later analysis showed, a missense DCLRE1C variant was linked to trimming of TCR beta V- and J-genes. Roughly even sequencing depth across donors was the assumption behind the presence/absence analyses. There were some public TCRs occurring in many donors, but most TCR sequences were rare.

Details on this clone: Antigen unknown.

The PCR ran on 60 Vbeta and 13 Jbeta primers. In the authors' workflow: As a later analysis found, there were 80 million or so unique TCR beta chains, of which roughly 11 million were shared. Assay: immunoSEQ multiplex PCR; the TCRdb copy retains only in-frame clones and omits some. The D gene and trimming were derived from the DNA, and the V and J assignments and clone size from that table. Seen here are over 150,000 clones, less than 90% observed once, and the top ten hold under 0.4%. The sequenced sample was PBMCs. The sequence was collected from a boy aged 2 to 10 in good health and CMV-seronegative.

The CDR3 protein is CASSQDRFLAGKMGGYTF. CDR3 in DNA: TGCGCCAGCAGCCAAGATAGGTTCTTAGCAGGGAAGATGGGTGGCTACACCTTC. V and J are TRBV4-1 and TRBJ1-2, with D maybe TRBD1 (5 bases). This CDR3 spans 18 amino acids. V shed 0 bases and J shed 7 bases, with 24 bases lying between them. CDR1 MGHRA and CDR2 YSYEKL come from the germline V gene.